Below are 8 T cell receptor beta chains sequenced from a single sample in a study of T-cell reconstitution after alpha-beta-depleted transplantation in children. Construction of the TCRbeta library involved unique molecular identifiers. TCRdb re-called the PCR reads through MiXCR, storing one row per CDR3 protein. The sample shows about 400,000 distinct CDR3 sequences, 13% of them seen only once. The material was PBMCs, obtained from the stem cell graft. The source is a human donor who donated a stem cell graft to a child with Fanconi anemia.

V gene TRBV6-1 combines with J gene TRBJ2-1; TRBD1 is a possible D gene (5 bases). Between the trimmed V and J ends, which lost 6 bases and 6 bases, there was a span of 9 bases. The length of the CDR3 is 12 residues. The germline V gene has CDR1 MNHNS and CDR2 SASEGT. The CDR3 sequence is CASSQGLNEQFF. The CDR3 DNA sequence: TGTGCCAGCAGCCAGGGCCTCAATGAGCAGTTCTTC.

The rearrangement joins TRBV10-1 to TRBJ2-1, with 10 bases matching TRBD2. Trimming at V came to 0 bases and at J to 12 bases, leaving 5 bases not matched to a gene. This CDR3 is 14 amino acids long. In germline, CDR1 is WNHNN, CDR2 SYGVQD (reference sequence). The CDR3 DNA reads as TGCGCCAGCAGTGAGTCCGGTAGCGGGGGGTTGCAGTTCTTC. Amino acids: CASSESGSGGLQFF.

This rearrangement joins TRBV20-1 to TRBJ1-5; maybe TRBD1 (5 bases). The length of the CDR3 is 13 residues. The V and J ends lost 6 bases and 3 bases respectively, with 12 bases between them. From germline, CDR1 is DFQATT and CDR2 SNEGSKA (reference sequence). The CDR3 reads CSATTGPNQPQHF. In DNA, the CDR3 is TGCAGTGCAACTACAGGTCCCAATCAGCCCCAGCATTTT.

The chain carries TRBV29-1 and TRBJ2-7; 8 nucleotides agree with TRBD1. Germline CDR1 and CDR2: SQVTM and ANQGSEA. The CDR3 spans 14 residues. V shed 8 bases, J shed 3 bases, and the junction held 12 bases outside the gene matches. This chain's CDR3 is CSIGQGGMDYEQYF. CDR3 sequence (DNA): TGCAGCATCGGACAGGGTGGTATGGACTACGAGCAGTACTTC.

This clonotype occurred many times. The chain uses TRBV4-3 and TRBJ2-6; no firm D call. Trimming pared 3 bases from V and 2 bases from J, leaving 8 bases between. This CDR3 region has 15 residues. The germline CDR1 and CDR2 sequences are LGHNA and YSLEER. The DNA for the CDR3 is TGCGCCAGCAGCCACGTAGTCCCTGGGGCCAACGTCCTGACTTTC. It specifies CASSHVVPGANVLTF.

This clonotype has only a few counts. The rearrangement joins TRBV11-2 to TRBJ1-1; D call uncertain. Germline CDR1 is SGHAT and CDR2 is FQNNGV. The CDR3 runs to 15 residues. The V end was cut by 4 bases, the J end by 10 bases, with 22 bases between. The CDR3 DNA follows: TGTGCCAGCAGCTCGCTTGAGACGGAAAACATAGGAGCTTTCTTT. Amino acid sequence: CASSSLETENIGAFF.

This clonotype was seen more than once but under ten times. The gene calls are TRBV7-9 and TRBJ2-7; D call uncertain. The CDR3 contains 13 residues. Germline CDR1 SEHNR, CDR2 FQNEAQ (reference sequence). V shed 5 bases and J shed 3 bases, with 11 bases lying between them. CDR3 in amino acids: CASSPTDYYEQYF. In nucleotides, the CDR3 is TGTGCCAGCAGCCCAACAGATTACTACGAGCAGTACTTC.

This chain uses TRBV5-4 with TRBJ2-5; TRBD1 is a possible D gene (5 bases). The V end lost 3 bases, the J end lost 1 base, and 19 bases lay between the germline ends. The CDR3 runs to 17 residues. Germline loops: CDR1 SGHNT, CDR2 YYREEE (reference sequence). CDR3 DNA sequence: TGTGCCAGCAGCTCCGCACAGGCCCGAAACACCCAAGAGACCCAGTACTTC. It yields the protein CASSSAQARNTQETQYF.